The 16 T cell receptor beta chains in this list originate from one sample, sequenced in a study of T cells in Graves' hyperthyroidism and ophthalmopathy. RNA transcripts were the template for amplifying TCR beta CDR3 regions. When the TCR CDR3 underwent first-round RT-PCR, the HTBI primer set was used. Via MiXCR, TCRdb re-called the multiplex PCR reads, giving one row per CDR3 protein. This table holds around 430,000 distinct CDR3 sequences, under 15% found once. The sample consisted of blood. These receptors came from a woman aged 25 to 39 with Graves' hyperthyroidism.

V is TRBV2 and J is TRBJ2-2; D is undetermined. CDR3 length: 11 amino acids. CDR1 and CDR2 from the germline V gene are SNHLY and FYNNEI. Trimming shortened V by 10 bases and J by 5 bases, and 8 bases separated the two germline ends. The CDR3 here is CATKRTGELFF. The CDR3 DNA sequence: TGTGCCACCAAACGGACCGGGGAGCTGTTTTTT.

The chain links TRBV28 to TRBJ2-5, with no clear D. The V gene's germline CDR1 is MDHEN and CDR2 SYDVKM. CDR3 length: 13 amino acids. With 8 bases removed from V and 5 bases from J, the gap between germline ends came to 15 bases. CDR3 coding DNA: TGTGCCAGCCAATTTTATTCTTTGGAGACCCAGTACTTC. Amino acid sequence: CASQFYSLETQYF.

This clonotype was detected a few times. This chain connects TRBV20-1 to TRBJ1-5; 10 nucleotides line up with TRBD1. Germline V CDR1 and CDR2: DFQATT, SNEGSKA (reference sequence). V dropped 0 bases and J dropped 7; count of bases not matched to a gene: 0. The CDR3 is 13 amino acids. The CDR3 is CSARETGGQPQHF. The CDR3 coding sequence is TGCAGTGCTAGAGAGACAGGGGGCCAGCCCCAGCATTTT.

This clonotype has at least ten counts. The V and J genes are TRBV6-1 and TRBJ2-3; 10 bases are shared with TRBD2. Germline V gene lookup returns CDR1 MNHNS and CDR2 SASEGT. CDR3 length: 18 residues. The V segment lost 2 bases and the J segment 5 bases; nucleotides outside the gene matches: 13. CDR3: CASSELKASGSFRDTQYF. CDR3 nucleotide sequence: TGTGCCAGCAGTGAACTTAAGGCTAGCGGGAGTTTCCGAGATACGCAGTATTTT.

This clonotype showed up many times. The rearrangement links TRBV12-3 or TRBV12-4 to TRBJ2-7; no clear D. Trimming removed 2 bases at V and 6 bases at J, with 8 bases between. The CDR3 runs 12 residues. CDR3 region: CASSLWGVEQYF. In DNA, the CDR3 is TGTGCCAGCAGTTTATGGGGTGTCGAGCAGTACTTC.

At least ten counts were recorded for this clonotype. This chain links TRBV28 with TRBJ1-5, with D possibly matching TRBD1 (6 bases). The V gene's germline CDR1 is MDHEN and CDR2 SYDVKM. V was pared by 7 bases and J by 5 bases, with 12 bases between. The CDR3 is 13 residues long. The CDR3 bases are TGTGCCAGCACTGAAAACAGGGATCAGCCCCAGCATTTT. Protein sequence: CASTENRDQPQHF.

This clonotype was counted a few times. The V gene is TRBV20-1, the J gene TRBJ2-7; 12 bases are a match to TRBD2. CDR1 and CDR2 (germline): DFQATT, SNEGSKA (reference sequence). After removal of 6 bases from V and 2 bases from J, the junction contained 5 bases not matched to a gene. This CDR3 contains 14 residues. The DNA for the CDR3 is TGCAGTGCCCGGAGACTAGCGGGAGCCTACGAGCAGTACTTC. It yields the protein CSARRLAGAYEQYF.

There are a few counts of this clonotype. The CDR3 is CASSGAVSSYNEQFF. In nucleotides, the CDR3 is TGCGCCAGCAGTGGGGCGGTCTCCTCCTACAATGAGCAGTTCTTC. The V and J genes are TRBV5-1 and TRBJ2-1; maybe TRBD1 (5 bases). Trimming removed 5 bases from V and 0 bases from J, with 12 bases in between. CDR1 SGHRS and CDR2 YFSETQ come from the germline V gene. The CDR3 has 15 residues. The whole variable domain, remainder taken from reference TRBV5-1 and TRBJ2-1, is KAGVTQTPRYLIKTRGQQVTLSCSPISGHRSVSWYQQTPGQGLQFLFEYFSETQRNKGNFPGRFSGRQFSNSRSEMNVSTLELGDSALYLCASSGAVSSYNEQFFGPGTRLTVL.

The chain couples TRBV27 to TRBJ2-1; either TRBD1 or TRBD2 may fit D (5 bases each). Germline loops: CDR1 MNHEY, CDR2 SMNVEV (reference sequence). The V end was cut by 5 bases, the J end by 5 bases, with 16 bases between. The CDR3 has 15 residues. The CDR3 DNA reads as TGTGCCAGCAGTACCGGGACCGCCGCCGACAATGAGCAGTTCTTC. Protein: CASSTGTAADNEQFF.

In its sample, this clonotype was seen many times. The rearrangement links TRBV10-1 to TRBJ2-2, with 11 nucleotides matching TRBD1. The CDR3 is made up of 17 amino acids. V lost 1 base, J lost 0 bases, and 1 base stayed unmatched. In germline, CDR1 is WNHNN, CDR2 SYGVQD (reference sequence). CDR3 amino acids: CASSEWGQGANTGELFF. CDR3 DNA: TGCGCCAGCAGTGAGTGGGGACAGGGGGCGAACACCGGGGAGCTGTTTTTT.

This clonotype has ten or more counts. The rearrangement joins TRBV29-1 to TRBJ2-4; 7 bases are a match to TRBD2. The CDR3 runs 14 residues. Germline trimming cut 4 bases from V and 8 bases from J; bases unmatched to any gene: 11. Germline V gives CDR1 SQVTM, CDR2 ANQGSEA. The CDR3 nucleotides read TGCAGCGTTGTTCCGGCGGGAGCTCGGGACATTCAGTACTTC. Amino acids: CSVVPAGARDIQYF.

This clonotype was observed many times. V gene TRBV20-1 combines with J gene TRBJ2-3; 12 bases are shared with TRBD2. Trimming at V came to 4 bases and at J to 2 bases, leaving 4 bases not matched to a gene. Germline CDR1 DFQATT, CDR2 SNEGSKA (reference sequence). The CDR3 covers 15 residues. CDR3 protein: CSATGLAGPTDTQYF. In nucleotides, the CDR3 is TGCAGTGCTACCGGACTAGCGGGGCCCACAGATACGCAGTATTTT.

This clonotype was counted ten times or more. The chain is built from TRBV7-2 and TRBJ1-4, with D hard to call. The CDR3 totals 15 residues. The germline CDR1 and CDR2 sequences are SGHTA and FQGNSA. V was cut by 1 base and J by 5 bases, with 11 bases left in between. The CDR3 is CASSLGGPGNEKLFF. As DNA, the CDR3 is TGTGCCAGCAGCTTAGGCGGCCCGGGGAATGAAAAACTGTTTTTT.

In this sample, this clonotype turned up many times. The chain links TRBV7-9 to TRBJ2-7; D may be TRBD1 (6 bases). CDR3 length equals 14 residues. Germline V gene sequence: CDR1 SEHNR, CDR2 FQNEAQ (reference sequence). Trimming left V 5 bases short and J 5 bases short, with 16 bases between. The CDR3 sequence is CASSQFRGNNEQYF. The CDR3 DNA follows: TGTGCCAGCAGCCAATTCAGGGGCAACAACGAGCAGTACTTC.

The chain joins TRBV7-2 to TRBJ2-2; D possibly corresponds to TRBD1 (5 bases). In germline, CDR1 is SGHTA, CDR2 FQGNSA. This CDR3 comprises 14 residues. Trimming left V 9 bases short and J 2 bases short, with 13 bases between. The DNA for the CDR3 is TGTGCCAGGAGACAGAAAACAAACACCGGGGAGCTGTTTTTT. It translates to CARRQKTNTGELFF.

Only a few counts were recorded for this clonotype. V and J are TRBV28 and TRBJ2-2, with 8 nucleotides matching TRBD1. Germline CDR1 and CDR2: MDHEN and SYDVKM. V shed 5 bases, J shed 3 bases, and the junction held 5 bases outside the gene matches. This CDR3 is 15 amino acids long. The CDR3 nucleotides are TGTGCCAGCAGTGCAGGGGGCGCGGACACCGGGGAGCTGTTTTTT. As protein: CASSAGGADTGELFF.